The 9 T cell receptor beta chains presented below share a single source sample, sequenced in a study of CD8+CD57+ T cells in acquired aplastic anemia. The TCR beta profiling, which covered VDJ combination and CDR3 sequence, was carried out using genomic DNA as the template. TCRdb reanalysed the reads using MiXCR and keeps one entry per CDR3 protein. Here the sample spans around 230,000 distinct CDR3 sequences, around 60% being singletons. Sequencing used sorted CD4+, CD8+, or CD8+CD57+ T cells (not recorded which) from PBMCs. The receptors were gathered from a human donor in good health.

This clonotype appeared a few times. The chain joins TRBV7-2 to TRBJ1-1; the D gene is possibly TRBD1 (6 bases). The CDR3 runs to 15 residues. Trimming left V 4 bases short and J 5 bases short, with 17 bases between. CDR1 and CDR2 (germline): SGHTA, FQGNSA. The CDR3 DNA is TGTGCCAGCAGCTCCGTGGTAGGGGGTTGGACTGAAGCTTTCTTT. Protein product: CASSSVVGGWTEAFF.

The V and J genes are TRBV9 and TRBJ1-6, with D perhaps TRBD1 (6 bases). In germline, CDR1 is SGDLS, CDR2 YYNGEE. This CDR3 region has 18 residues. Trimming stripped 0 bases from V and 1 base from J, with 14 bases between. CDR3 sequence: CASSVDPGAYSYNSPLHF. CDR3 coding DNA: TGTGCCAGCAGCGTAGATCCGGGGGCGTATTCCTATAATTCACCCCTCCACTTT.

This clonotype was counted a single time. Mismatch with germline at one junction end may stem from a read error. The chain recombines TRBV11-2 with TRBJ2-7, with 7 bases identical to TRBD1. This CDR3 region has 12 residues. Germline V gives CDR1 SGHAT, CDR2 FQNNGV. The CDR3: CASSLSWGTVGF. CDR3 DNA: TGTGCCAGCAGCTTATCCTGGGGGACAGTTGGGTTC.

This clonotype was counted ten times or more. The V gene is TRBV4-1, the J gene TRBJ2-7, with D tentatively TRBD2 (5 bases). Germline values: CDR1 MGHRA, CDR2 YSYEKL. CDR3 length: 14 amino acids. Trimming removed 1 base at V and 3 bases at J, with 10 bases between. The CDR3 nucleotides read TGCGCCAGCAGCCAAGGAGGGCCAGGCTACGAGCAGTACTTC. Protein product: CASSQGGPGYEQYF.

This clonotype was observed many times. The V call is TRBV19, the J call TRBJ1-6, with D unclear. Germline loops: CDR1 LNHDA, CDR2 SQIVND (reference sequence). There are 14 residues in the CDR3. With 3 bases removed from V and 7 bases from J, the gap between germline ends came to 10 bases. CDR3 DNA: TGTGCCAGTAGTATCGCAGAAACCAATTCACCCCTCCACTTT. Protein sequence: CASSIAETNSPLHF.

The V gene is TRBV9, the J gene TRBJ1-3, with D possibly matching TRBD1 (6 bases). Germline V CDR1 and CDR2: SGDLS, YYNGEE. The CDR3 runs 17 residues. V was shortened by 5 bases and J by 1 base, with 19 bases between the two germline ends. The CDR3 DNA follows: TGTGCCAGCAGTAGGGTGGGGGGCATGCGATCTGGAAACACCATATATTTT. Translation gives CASSRVGGMRSGNTIYF.

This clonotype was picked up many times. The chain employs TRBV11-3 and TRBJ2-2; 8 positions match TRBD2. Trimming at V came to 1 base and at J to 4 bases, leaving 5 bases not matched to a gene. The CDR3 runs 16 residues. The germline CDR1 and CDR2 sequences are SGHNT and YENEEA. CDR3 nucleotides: TGTGCCAGCAGCTTAGCGGGAGGGCCGGGCACCGGGGAGCTGTTTTTT. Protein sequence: CASSLAGGPGTGELFF.

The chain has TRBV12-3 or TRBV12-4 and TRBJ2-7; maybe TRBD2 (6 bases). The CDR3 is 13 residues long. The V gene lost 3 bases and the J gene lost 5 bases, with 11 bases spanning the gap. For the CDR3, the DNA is TGTGCCAGCAGTTTCGGGAGTGCAAACGAGCAGTACTTC. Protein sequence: CASSFGSANEQYF.

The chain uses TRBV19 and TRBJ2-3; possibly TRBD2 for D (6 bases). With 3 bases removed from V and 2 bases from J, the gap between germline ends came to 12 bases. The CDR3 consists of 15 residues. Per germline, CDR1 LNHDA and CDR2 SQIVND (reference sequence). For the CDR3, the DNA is TGTGCCAGTAGTATTGCCGCGGGGAACACAGATACGCAGTATTTT. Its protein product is CASSIAAGNTDTQYF.